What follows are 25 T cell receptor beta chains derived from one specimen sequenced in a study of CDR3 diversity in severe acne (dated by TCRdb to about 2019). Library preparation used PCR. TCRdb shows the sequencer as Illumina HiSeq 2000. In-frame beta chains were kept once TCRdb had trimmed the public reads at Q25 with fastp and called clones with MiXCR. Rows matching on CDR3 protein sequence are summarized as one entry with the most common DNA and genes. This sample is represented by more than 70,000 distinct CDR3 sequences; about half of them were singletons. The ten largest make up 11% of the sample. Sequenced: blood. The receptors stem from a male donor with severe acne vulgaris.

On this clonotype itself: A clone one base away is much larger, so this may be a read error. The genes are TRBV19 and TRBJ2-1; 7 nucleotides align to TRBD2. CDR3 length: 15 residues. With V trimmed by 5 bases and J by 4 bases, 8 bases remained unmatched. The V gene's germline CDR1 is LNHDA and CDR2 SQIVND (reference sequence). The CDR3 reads CASSLTSESYNEQFF. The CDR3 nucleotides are TGTGCCAGTAGTCTCACTAGCGAGAGTTACAATGAGCAGTTCTTC.

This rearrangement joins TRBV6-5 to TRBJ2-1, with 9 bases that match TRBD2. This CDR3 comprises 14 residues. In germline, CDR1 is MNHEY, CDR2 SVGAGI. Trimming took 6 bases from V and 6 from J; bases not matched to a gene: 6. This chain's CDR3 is CASRASGISNEQFF. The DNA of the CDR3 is TGTGCCAGCAGGGCTAGCGGGATAAGCAATGAGCAGTTCTTC.

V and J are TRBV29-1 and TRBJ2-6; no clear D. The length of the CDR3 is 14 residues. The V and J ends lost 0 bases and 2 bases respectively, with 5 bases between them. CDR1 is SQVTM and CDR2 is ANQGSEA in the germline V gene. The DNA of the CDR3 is TGCAGCGTTGAAGATAGGGCTGGGGCCAACGTCCTGACTTTC. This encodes CSVEDRAGANVLTF.

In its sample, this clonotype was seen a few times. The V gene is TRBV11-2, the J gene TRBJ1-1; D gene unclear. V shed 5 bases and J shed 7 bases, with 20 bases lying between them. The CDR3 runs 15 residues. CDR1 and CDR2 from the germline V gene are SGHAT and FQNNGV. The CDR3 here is CASSTPRGLRDEAFF. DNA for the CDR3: TGTGCCAGCAGCACTCCGAGAGGGTTGAGGGATGAAGCTTTCTTT.

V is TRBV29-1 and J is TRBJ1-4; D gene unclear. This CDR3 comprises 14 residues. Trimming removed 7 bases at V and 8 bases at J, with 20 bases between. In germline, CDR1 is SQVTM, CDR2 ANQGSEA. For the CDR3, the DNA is TGCAGCGCGACCGTCGAGGTCCCCATCGAAAAACTGTTTTTT. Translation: CSATVEVPIEKLFF.

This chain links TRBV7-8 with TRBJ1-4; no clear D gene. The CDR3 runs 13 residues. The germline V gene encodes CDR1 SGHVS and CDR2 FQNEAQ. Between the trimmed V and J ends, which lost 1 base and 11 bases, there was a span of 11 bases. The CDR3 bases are TGTGCCAGCAGCTTAGGTCGGTCTGCTAAACTGTTTTTT. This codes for CASSLGRSAKLFF.

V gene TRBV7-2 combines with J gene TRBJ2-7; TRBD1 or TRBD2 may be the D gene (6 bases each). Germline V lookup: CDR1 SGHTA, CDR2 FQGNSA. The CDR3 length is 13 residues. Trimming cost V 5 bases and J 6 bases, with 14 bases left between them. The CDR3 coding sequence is TGTGCCAGCAGCCCCAGAGGGGGAGGCGAGCAGTACTTC. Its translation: CASSPRGGGEQYF.

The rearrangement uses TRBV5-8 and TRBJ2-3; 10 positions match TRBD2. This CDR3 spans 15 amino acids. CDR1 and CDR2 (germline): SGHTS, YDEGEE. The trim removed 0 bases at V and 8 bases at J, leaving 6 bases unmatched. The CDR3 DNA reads TGTGCCAGCAGCTTGGGGGTTCTAGCGGGAGTTACGCAGTATTTT. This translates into CASSLGVLAGVTQYF. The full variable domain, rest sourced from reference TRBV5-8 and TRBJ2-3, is EAGVTQSPTHLIKTRGQQATLRCSPISGHTSVYWYQQALGLGLQFLLWYDEGEERNRGNFPPRFSGRQFPNYSSELNVNALELEDSALYLCASSLGVLAGVTQYFGPGTRLTVL.

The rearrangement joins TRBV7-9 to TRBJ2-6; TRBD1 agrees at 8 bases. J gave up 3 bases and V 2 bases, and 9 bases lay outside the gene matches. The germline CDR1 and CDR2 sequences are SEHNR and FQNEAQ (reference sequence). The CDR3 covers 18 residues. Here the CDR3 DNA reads TGTGCCAGCAGCTTATTGACAGGGGCAGGGTATGGGGCCAACGTCCTGACTTTC. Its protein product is CASSLLTGAGYGANVLTF. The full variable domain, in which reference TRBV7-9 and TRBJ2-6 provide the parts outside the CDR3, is DTGVSQNPRHKITKRGQNVTFRCDPISEHNRLYWYRQTLGQGPEFLTYFQNEAQLEKSRLLSDRFSAERPKGSFSTLEIQRTEQGDSAMYLCASSLLTGAGYGANVLTFGAGSRLTVL.

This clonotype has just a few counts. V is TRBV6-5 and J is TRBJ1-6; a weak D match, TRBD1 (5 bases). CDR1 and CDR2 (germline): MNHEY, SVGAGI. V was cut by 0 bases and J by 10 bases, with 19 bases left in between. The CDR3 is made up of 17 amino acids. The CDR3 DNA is TGTGCCAGCAGTTACTCGAGTGAAGGGGCTCAGACCTCACCCCTCCACTTT. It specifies CASSYSSEGAQTSPLHF.

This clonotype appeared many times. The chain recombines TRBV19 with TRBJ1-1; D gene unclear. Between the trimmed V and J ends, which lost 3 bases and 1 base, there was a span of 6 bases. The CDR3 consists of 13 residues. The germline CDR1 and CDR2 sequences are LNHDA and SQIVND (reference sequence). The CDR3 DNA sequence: TGTGCCAGTAGTATCAACAGGAACACTGAAGCTTTCTTT. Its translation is CASSINRNTEAFF.

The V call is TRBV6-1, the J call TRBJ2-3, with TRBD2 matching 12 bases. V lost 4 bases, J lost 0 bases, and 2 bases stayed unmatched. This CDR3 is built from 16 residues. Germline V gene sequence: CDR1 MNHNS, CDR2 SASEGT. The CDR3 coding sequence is TGTGCCAGCAGTGGGGGGACTAGCGGGAGCACAGATACGCAGTATTTT. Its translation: CASSGGTSGSTDTQYF.

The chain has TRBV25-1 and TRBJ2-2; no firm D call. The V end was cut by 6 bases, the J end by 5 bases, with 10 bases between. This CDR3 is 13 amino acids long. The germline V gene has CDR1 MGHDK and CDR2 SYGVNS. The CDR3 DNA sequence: TGTGCCAGCAGCCCTGGACCAACCGGGGAGCTGTTTTTT. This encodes CASSPGPTGELFF.

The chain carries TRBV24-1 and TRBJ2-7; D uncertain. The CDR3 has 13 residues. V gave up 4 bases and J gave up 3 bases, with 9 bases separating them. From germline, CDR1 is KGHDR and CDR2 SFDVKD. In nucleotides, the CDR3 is TGTGCCACCAGTGAAGGGCAGGTCTACGAGCAGTACTTC. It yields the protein CATSEGQVYEQYF.

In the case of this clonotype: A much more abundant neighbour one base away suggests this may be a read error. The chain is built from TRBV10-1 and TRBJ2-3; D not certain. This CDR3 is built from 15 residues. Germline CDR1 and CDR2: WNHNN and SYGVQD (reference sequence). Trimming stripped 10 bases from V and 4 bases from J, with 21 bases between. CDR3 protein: CAIPLSHEGPDTQYF. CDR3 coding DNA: TGCGCCATCCCACTATCACACGAAGGTCCAGATACGCAGTATTTT.

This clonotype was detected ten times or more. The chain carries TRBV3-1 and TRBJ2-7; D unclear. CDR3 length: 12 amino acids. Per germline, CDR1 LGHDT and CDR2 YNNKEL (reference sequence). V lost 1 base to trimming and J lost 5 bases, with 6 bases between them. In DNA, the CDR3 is TGTGCCAGCAGCCAAGTGAGGCACGAGCAGTACTTC. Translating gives CASSQVRHEQYF.

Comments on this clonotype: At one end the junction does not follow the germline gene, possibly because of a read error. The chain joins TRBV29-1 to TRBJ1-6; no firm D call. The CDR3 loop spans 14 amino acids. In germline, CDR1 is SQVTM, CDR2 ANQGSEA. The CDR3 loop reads CSVQDSLRNSPLHF. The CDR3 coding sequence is TGCAGCGTTCAAGACTCCCTGCGCAATTCACCCCTCCACTTT.

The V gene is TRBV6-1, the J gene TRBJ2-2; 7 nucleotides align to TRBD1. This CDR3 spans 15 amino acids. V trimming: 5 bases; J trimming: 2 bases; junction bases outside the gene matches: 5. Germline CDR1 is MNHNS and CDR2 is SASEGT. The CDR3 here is CASSPGQINTGELFF. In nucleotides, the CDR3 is TGTGCCAGCAGTCCGGGACAGATAAACACCGGGGAGCTGTTTTTT.

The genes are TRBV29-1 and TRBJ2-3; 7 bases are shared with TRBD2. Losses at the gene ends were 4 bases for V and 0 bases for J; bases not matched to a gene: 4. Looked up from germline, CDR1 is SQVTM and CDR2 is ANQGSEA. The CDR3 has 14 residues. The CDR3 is CSVAASGSTDTQYF. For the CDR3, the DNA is TGCAGCGTTGCGGCTAGCGGTAGCACAGATACGCAGTATTTT.

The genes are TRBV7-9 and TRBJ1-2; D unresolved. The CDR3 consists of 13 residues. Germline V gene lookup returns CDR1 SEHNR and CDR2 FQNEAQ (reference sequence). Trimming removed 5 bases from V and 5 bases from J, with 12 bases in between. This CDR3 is CASSLGPVYGYTF. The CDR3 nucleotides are TGTGCCAGCAGCCTAGGTCCTGTATATGGCTACACCTTC.

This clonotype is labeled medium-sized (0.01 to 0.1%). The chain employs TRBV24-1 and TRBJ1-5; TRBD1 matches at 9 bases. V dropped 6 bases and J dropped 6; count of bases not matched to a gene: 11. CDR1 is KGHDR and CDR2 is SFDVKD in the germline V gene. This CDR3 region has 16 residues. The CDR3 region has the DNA TGTGCCACCAGTTCCGCTCCGGGACAGGGTAGTCAGCCCCAGCATTTT. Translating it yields CATSSAPGQGSQPQHF.

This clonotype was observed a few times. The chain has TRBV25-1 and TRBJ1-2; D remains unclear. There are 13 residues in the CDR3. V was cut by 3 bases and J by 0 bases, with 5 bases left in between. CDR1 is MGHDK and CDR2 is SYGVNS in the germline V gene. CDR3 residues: CASSDGTNYGYTF. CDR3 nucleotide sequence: TGTGCCAGCAGTGATGGCACTAACTATGGCTACACCTTC.

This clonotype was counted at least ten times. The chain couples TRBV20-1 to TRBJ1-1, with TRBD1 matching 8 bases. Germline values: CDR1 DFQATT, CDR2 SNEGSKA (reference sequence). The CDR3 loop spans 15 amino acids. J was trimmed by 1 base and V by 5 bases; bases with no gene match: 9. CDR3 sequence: CSAFSGTGPNTEAFF. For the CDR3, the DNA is TGCAGTGCTTTCTCCGGGACAGGCCCGAACACTGAAGCTTTCTTT.

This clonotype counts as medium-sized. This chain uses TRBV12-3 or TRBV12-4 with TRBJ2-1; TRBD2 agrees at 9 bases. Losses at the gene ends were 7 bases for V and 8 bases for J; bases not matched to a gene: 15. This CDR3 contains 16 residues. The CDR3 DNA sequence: TGTGCCAGCACCCTATTCTTAGCGGGAGTTCGCGATGAGCAGTTCTTC. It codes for CASTLFLAGVRDEQFF.

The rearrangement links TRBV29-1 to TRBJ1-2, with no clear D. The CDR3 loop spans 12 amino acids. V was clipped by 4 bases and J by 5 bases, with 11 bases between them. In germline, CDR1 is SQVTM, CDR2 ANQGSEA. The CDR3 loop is CSVVNGLYGYTF. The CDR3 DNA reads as TGCAGCGTTGTAAACGGTTTATATGGCTACACCTTC. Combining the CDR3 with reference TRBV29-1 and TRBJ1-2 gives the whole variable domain SAVISQKPSRDICQRGTSLTIQCQVDSQVTMMFWYRQQPGQSLTLIATANQGSEATYESGFVIDKFPISRPNLTFSTLTVSNMSPEDSSIYLCSVVNGLYGYTFGSGTRLTVV.